A single sample gave rise to the 2 T cell receptor beta chains below, sequenced in a study of blood T cells in healthy people across ages (dated by TCRdb to 2015 to 2017). Receptor libraries were prepared by 5' RACE. The data were produced on an Illumina HiSeq 2500. A second about 7 to 11 cycle PCR used a sample-barcoded 5' primer and a J-beta primer mix. Through fastp at Q25 and MiXCR, TCRdb rebuilt clones from the public reads, retaining in-frame beta chains. Duplicate CDR3 protein sequences are folded into a single record with the most common DNA and genes. Across this sample there are some 1.4 million distinct CDR3 sequences, with roughly 45% seen only once. The ten biggest clones cover 7.9% of the sample. The sample was blood. These TCRs come from a young woman in good health.

This clonotype was counted at least ten times. V is TRBV5-1 and J is TRBJ2-1; 9 nucleotides match TRBD2. With V trimmed by 4 bases and J by 0 bases, 5 bases remained unmatched. Germline loops: CDR1 SGHRS, CDR2 YFSETQ. The CDR3 has 16 amino acids. In DNA form, the CDR3 reads TGCGCCAGCAGCCGGGCGGGGGGGAGCTCCTACAATGAGCAGTTCTTC. Translated, it gives CASSRAGGSSYNEQFF.

The chain links TRBV27 to TRBJ1-1, with a weak D call TRBD1 (5 bases). Per germline, CDR1 MNHEY and CDR2 SMNVEV (reference sequence). The V end lost 4 bases, the J end lost 1 base, and 22 bases lay between the germline ends. The CDR3 totals 18 residues. This CDR3 reads CASSYRGPRGGPNTEAFF. CDR3 nucleotide sequence: TGTGCCAGCAGTTATAGGGGCCCGAGGGGAGGGCCGAACACTGAAGCTTTCTTT.